One and the same sample provided the 25 T cell receptor beta chains below, sequenced in a study of shared clonotypes between healthy human individuals. Only in-frame clones appear in the TCRdb table, and some are missing; sequencing was by immunoSEQ multiplex PCR. In the table there are about a million clones, around 76% of which are singletons. Specimen: memory CD4+ T cells sorted from blood. Subset specified: CD45RA-negative fraction. The source of these receptors is a man between 18 and 29 years old in good health.

This clone was observed a few times. This rearrangement joins TRBV5-1 to TRBJ2-3, with D maybe TRBD2 (6 bases). V was clipped by 2 bases and J by 3 bases, with 13 bases between them. The CDR3 contains 15 residues. The germline gives CDR1 SGHRS, CDR2 YFSETQ. As DNA, the CDR3 is TGCGCCAGCAGCTTTCTGGGGCTAGCGACAGATACGCAGTATTTT. This gives the protein CASSFLGLATDTQYF.

The V and J genes are TRBV28 and TRBJ2-2; possibly TRBD2 for D (5 bases). The CDR3 is 15 residues long. V lost 8 bases and J 0 bases, leaving 13 bases between the germline ends. Germline V lookup: CDR1 MDHEN, CDR2 SYDVKM. The CDR3: CASAMRAANTGELFF. The DNA for the CDR3 is TGTGCCAGCGCCATGCGAGCGGCGAACACCGGGGAGCTGTTTTTT.

V is TRBV5-5 and J is TRBJ2-2; D is possibly TRBD1 (6 bases). The CDR3 covers 15 residues. Trimming removed 1 base from V and 8 bases from J, with 15 bases in between. CDR1 and CDR2 (germline): SGHKS, YYEKEE (reference sequence). The CDR3 here is CASSLSGTFTGELFF. CDR3 bases: TGTGCCAGCAGCTTGTCCGGGACATTTACTGGGGAGCTGTTTTTT.

Written as DNA, the CDR3 is TGTGCCAGCAGCCGGAGACAGTCTACCAGCTCTGGAAACACCATATATTTT. Translating gives CASSRRQSTSSGNTIYF. V is TRBV7-9 and J is TRBJ1-3; weak D call: TRBD1 (5 bases). V lost 5 bases, J lost 0 bases, and 17 bases lay in between. The germline V gene encodes CDR1 SEHNR and CDR2 FQNEAQ (reference sequence). CDR3 size: 17 residues. Together with reference TRBV7-9 and TRBJ1-3, the CDR3 gives the full variable domain: DTGVSQNPRHKITKRGQNVTFRCDPISEHNRLYWYRQTLGQGPEFLTYFQNEAQLEKSRLLSDRFSAERPKGSFSTLEIQRTEQGDSAMYLCASSRRQSTSSGNTIYFGEGSWLTVV.

The V call is TRBV28, the J call TRBJ1-1; no clear D gene. There are 15 residues in the CDR3. From germline, CDR1 is MDHEN and CDR2 SYDVKM. Trimming took off 7 bases at V and 0 bases at J, with 15 bases between the two ends. The CDR3 loop is CASTTMRGLNTEAFF. Here the CDR3 DNA reads TGTGCCAGCACCACGATGAGAGGTCTGAACACTGAAGCTTTCTTT.

The chain couples TRBV28 to TRBJ1-3, with D maybe TRBD1 (5 bases). The CDR3 totals 15 residues. CDR1 is MDHEN and CDR2 is SYDVKM in the germline V gene. Trimming stripped 6 bases from V and 4 bases from J, with 16 bases between. The CDR3 nucleotides are TGTGCCAGCAGCTTAGGTGCCCGGGGCGGAAACACCATATATTTT. Its translation is CASSLGARGGNTIYF.

This clone was detected ten times or more. The chain is built from TRBV6-1 and TRBJ1-2; 7 bases align to TRBD1. The junction had 6 bases not matched to a gene; V was cut back by 0 bases and J by 2 bases. The CDR3 covers 16 residues. Germline V lookup: CDR1 MNHNS, CDR2 SASEGT. CDR3 in amino acids: CASSEAEAGGNYGYTF. In DNA form, the CDR3 reads TGTGCCAGCAGTGAAGCCGAGGCAGGGGGAAACTATGGCTACACCTTC.

On this clone: The same CDR3 also results from other DNA sequences found in this sample. The chain recombines TRBV5-1 with TRBJ1-4; 7 positions agree with TRBD1. CDR3 size: 14 residues. Trimming cost V 2 bases and J 3 bases; bases outside gene matches: 1. Germline V gives CDR1 SGHRS, CDR2 YFSETQ. CDR3 sequence: CASSLQGSNEKLFF. The DNA of the CDR3 is TGCGCCAGCAGCTTACAGGGGTCTAATGAAAAACTGTTTTTT.

The J gene is TRBJ1-1, the V gene TRBV7-2; D uncertain. V was cut by 6 bases and J by 1 base, with 9 bases left in between. Per the germline V gene, CDR1 is SGHTA and CDR2 is FQGNSA. The CDR3 has 13 residues. The CDR3 loop is CASRQTTNTEAFF. CDR3 DNA sequence: TGTGCCAGCAGGCAAACTACGAACACTGAAGCTTTCTTT.

About this clone itself: The same CDR3 also results from other DNA sequences found in this sample. The gene calls are TRBV18 and TRBJ2-2, with D tentatively TRBD1 (7 bases). CDR1 and CDR2 from the germline V gene are KGHSH and LQKENI. CDR3 length: 15 amino acids. V was cut by 2 bases and J by 4 bases, with 11 bases left in between. The CDR3: CASSPRQGGTGELFF. DNA for the CDR3: TGTGCCAGCTCACCAAGGCAGGGGGGCACCGGGGAGCTGTTTTTT.

On this clone: This specimen includes other DNA sequences encoding the same CDR3. The chain employs TRBV29-1 and TRBJ2-7, with D perhaps matching TRBD2 (6 bases). V was trimmed by 6 bases and J by 0 bases, leaving 9 bases between them. The CDR3 is made up of 12 amino acids. CDR1 SQVTM and CDR2 ANQGSEA come from the germline V gene. Here the CDR3 reads CSVRDSSYEQYF. In DNA form, the CDR3 reads TGCAGCGTGAGGGACTCCTCCTACGAGCAGTACTTC.

V usage is TRBV4-3 and J usage is TRBJ1-6, with unresolved D. The germline V and J ends were trimmed by 0 bases and 7 bases, with 4 bases remaining between them. The CDR3 totals 13 residues. Germline CDR1 LGHNA, CDR2 YSLEER. CDR3 sequence: CASSQDLNSPLHF. For the CDR3, the DNA is TGCGCCAGCAGCCAAGATCTAAATTCACCCCTCCACTTT.

In regard to this clone: Other DNA variants within this sample encode the same CDR3. The rearrangement joins TRBV30 to TRBJ2-1; D is perhaps TRBD1 or TRBD2 (7 bases each). The CDR3 contains 12 residues. Germline V gives CDR1 GTSNPN, CDR2 SVGIG (reference sequence). Trimming stripped 2 bases from V and 9 bases from J, with 11 bases between. In nucleotides, the CDR3 is TGTGCCTGGAGTCAGGGGGGGGGTGAGCAGTTCTTC. Protein sequence: CAWSQGGGEQFF.

This clone came up once. This chain links TRBV4-2 with TRBJ1-2, with a tentative D call TRBD1 (5 bases). V shed 5 bases and J shed 4 bases, with 11 bases lying between them. From germline, CDR1 is LGHNA and CDR2 YNFKEQ. The CDR3 sequence is 13 residues long. CDR3 amino acids: CASSGEGPYGYTF. The CDR3 DNA is TGTGCCAGCAGCGGTGAGGGGCCCTATGGCTACACCTTC.

The chain is built from TRBV2 and TRBJ2-1; TRBD1 or TRBD2 may be the D gene (5 bases each). This CDR3 is built from 12 residues. V gave up 4 bases and J gave up 9 bases, with 10 bases separating them. CDR1 is SNHLY, CDR2 FYNNEI, per germline. CDR3 loop: CASSVGGTEQFF. The DNA of the CDR3 is TGTGCCAGCAGTGTTGGGGGAACTGAGCAGTTCTTC.

The chain uses TRBV6-1 and TRBJ1-2; D is perhaps TRBD1 (6 bases). Germline-derived CDR1 and CDR2 are MNHNS and SASEGT. The germline V and J ends were trimmed by 8 bases and 6 bases, with 22 bases remaining between them. The CDR3 spans 15 residues. The CDR3 DNA reads as TGTGCCAGCTTTTCGGGACACCGGGAAGGTAATGGCTACACCTTC. This encodes CASFSGHREGNGYTF.

This CDR3 reads CASPGRGREQYF. The CDR3 DNA sequence: TGTGCCAGCCCCGGCAGGGGGCGAGAGCAGTACTTC. This rearrangement joins TRBV6-1 to TRBJ2-5; TRBD1 agrees at 8 bases. CDR1 and CDR2 (germline): MNHNS, SASEGT. Trimming cost V 8 bases and J 11 bases; bases outside gene matches: 10. The CDR3 loop spans 12 amino acids.

The chain joins TRBV5-1 to TRBJ1-1, with 8 bases identical to TRBD1. V lost 4 bases and J lost 3; bases outside the gene matches: 8. CDR1 is SGHRS and CDR2 is YFSETQ in the germline V gene. The CDR3 has 15 residues. CDR3 amino acids: CASSIGQGGDTEAFF. The CDR3 bases are TGCGCCAGCAGCATCGGACAGGGTGGGGACACTGAAGCTTTCTTT. Full variable domain (missing parts from reference TRBV5-1 and TRBJ1-1): KAGVTQTPRYLIKTRGQQVTLSCSPISGHRSVSWYQQTPGQGLQFLFEYFSETQRNKGNFPGRFSGRQFSNSRSEMNVSTLELGDSALYLCASSIGQGGDTEAFFGQGTRLTVV.

The chain links TRBV29-1 to TRBJ2-3; TRBD2 agrees at 8 bases. CDR3 length: 14 amino acids. Germline trimming cut 6 bases from V and 0 bases from J; bases unmatched to any gene: 5. The germline V gene encodes CDR1 SQVTM and CDR2 ANQGSEA. In DNA, the CDR3 is TGCAGCGTGGATAGCGGGGCTAGCACAGATACGCAGTATTTT. This translates into CSVDSGASTDTQYF.

As concerns this clone: The identical CDR3 is also encoded by other nucleotide sequences in the sample. The rearrangement links TRBV20-1 to TRBJ2-3; 7 bases fit TRBD2. The CDR3 spans 11 residues. Looked up from germline, CDR1 is DFQATT and CDR2 is SNEGSKA (reference sequence). The junction had 1 base not matched to a gene; V was cut back by 4 bases and J by 6 bases. The CDR3 is CSAILADTQYF. CDR3 in DNA: TGCAGTGCTATACTAGCGGATACGCAGTATTTT.

This clone has just one count. The chain carries TRBV7-2 and TRBJ2-7; tentative D call: TRBD1 (6 bases). V lost 1 base, J lost 4 bases, and 17 bases lay in between. CDR3 length: 16 residues. CDR1 SGHTA and CDR2 FQGNSA come from the germline V gene. This CDR3 reads CASSLGFAGVRYEQYF. The CDR3 DNA follows: TGTGCCAGCAGCTTAGGGTTTGCAGGGGTAAGGTACGAGCAGTACTTC.

This clone came up once. J is TRBJ2-3 and V is TRBV19; 12 bases are a match to TRBD2. Germline V gene lookup returns CDR1 LNHDA and CDR2 SQIVND (reference sequence). This CDR3 spans 14 amino acids. The trim removed 4 bases at V and 6 bases at J, leaving 2 bases unmatched. CDR3 coding DNA: TGTGCCAGTAGTAGGCTAGCGGGAGGGGATACGCAGTATTTT. Its protein is CASSRLAGGDTQYF.

The rearrangement uses TRBV6-6 and TRBJ2-1; D possibly uses TRBD1 or TRBD2 (5 bases each). V was pared by 10 bases and J by 10 bases, with 20 bases between. The germline gives CDR1 MNHNY, CDR2 SVGAGI (reference sequence). The CDR3 extends over 13 amino acids. DNA for the CDR3: TGTGCCATCCCGGGACCCTCCTTAAGGGAGCAGTTCTTC. Translating gives CAIPGPSLREQFF.

V and J are TRBV2 and TRBJ2-3; 11 nucleotides align to TRBD2. The trim removed 8 bases at V and 3 bases at J, leaving 4 bases unmatched. The germline V gene has CDR1 SNHLY and CDR2 FYNNEI. The CDR3 length is 14 residues. The CDR3 sequence: CASLAGGRTDTQYF. For the CDR3, the DNA is TGTGCCAGCTTAGCGGGGGGGCGGACAGATACGCAGTATTTT.

In nucleotides, the CDR3 is TGTGCCAGCAGCGGGGGACGGACTAGCGGGAGTTCGCAGTATTTT. This encodes CASSGGRTSGSSQYF. The V and J genes are TRBV9 and TRBJ2-3, with 13 nucleotides matching TRBD2. V lost 3 bases, J lost 10 bases, and 8 bases stayed unmatched. CDR1 and CDR2 from the germline V gene are SGDLS and YYNGEE. The CDR3 contains 15 residues.